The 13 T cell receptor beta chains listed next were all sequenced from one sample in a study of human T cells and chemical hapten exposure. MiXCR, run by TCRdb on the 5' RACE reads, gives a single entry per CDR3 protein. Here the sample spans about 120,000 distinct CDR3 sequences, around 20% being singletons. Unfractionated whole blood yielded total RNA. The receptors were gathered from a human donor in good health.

The CDR3 sequence is CSATPPGGQPNEKLFF. CDR3 sequence (DNA): TGCAGTGCTACTCCCCCTGGGGGACAGCCTAATGAAAAACTGTTTTTT. This rearrangement joins TRBV20-1 to TRBJ1-4, with 7 nucleotides matching TRBD1. CDR1 is DFQATT and CDR2 is SNEGSKA in the germline V gene (reference sequence). This CDR3 is 16 amino acids long. V trimming: 4 bases; J trimming: 3 bases; junction bases outside the gene matches: 11.

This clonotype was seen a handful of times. The CDR3: CASSYSWGGTYEQYF. The CDR3 DNA reads TGTGCCAGCAGTTACTCGTGGGGGGGGACCTACGAGCAGTACTTC. V and J are TRBV6-5 and TRBJ2-7, with 7 bases aligning to TRBD2. The junction had 4 bases not matched to a gene; V was cut back by 0 bases and J by 2 bases. Per germline, CDR1 MNHEY and CDR2 SVGAGI. The CDR3 is 15 amino acids.

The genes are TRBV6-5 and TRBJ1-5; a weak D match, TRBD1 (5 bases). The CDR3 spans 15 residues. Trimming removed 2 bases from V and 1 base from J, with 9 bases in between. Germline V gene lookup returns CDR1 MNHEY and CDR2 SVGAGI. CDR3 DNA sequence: TGTGCCAGCAGTTACAATCGGGGGAGCAATCAGCCCCAGCATTTT. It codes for CASSYNRGSNQPQHF.

CDR3 sequence reads: CASSLSPSWGNEQFF. The DNA of the CDR3 is TGTGCCAGCAGCTTATCCCCATCCTGGGGCAATGAGCAGTTCTTC. The rearrangement uses TRBV7-2 and TRBJ2-1; D is ambiguous. There are 15 residues in the CDR3. The germline V gene has CDR1 SGHTA and CDR2 FQGNSA. V lost 2 bases and J 6 bases, leaving 14 bases between the germline ends.

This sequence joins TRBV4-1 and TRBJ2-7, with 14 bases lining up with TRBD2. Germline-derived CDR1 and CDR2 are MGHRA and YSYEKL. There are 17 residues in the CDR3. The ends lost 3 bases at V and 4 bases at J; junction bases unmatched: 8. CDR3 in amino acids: CASSHFPGLAGEYEQYF. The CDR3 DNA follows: TGCGCCAGCAGCCATTTCCCGGGACTAGCGGGAGAGTACGAGCAGTACTTC.

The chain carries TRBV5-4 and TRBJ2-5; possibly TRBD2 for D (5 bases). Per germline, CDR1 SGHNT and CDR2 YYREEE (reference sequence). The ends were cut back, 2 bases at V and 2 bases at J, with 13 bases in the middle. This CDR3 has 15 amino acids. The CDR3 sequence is CASSLGGSWQETQYF. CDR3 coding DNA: TGTGCCAGCAGCTTAGGTGGGAGTTGGCAAGAGACCCAGTACTTC. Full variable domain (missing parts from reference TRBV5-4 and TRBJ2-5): ETGVTQSPTHLIKTRGQQVTLRCSSQSGHNTVSWYQQALGQGPQFIFQYYREEENGRGNFPPRFSGLQFPNYSSELNVNALELDDSALYLCASSLGGSWQETQYFGPGTRLLVL.

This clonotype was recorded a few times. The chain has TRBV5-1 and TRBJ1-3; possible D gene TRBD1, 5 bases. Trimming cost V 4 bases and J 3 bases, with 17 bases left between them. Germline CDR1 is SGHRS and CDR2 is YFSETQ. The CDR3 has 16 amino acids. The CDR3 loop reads CASSVMQGEGGNTIYF. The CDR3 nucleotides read TGCGCCAGCAGCGTTATGCAGGGAGAAGGTGGAAACACCATATATTTT.

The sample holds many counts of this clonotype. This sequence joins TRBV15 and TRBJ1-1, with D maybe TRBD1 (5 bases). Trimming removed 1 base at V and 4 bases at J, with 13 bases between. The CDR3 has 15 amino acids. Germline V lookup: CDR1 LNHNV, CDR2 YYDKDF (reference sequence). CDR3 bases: TGTGCCACCAGCAGAGCAGGGATCCGGCTCACTGAAGCTTTCTTT. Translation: CATSRAGIRLTEAFF.

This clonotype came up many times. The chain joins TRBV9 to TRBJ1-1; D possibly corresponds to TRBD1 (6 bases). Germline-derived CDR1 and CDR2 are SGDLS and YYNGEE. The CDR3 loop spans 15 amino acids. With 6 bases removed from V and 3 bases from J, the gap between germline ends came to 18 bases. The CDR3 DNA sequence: TGTGCCAGCACCCGAAGGGGGGATGGGGACACTGAAGCTTTCTTT. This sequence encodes CASTRRGDGDTEAFF.

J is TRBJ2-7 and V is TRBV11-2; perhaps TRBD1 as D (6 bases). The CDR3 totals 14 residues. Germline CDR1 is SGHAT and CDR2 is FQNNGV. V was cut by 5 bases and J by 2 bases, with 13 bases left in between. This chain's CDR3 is CASSRSWDTYEQYF. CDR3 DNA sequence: TGTGCCAGCAGCAGGTCCTGGGACACCTACGAGCAGTACTTC. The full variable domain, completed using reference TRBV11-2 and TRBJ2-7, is EAGVAQSPRYKIIEKRQSVAFWCNPISGHATLYWYQQILGQGPKLLIQFQNNGVVDDSQLPKDRFSAERLKGVDSTLKIQPAKLEDSAVYLCASSRSWDTYEQYFGPGTRLTVT.

The CDR3: CASSRLSGSAYNEQFF. The CDR3 bases are TGTGCCAGCAGTCGATTGAGCGGGAGCGCCTACAATGAGCAGTTCTTC. The chain combines TRBV28 with TRBJ2-1; 8 nucleotides line up with TRBD2. V lost 5 bases, J lost 2 bases, and 8 bases stayed unmatched. The CDR3 is 16 residues long. Germline lookup yields CDR1 MDHEN and CDR2 SYDVKM.

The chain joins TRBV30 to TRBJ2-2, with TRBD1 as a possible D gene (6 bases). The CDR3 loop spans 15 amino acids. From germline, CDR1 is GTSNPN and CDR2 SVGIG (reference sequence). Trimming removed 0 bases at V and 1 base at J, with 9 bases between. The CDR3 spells CAWSVLGQNTGELFF. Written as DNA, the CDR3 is TGTGCCTGGAGTGTACTGGGACAGAACACCGGGGAGCTGTTTTTT.

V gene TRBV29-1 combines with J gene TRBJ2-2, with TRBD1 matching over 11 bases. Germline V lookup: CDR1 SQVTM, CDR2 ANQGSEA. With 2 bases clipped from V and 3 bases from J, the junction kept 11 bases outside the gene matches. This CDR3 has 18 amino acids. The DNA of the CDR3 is TGCAGCGTTGAACCGGGACAGGGGGACGTCTGGGACACCGGGGAGCTGTTTTTT. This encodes CSVEPGQGDVWDTGELFF.